The rows below give T cell receptor beta chains drawn from one sample of a study of CD8 T cells in Susac syndrome. TCRdb re-derived calls from the immunoSEQ multiplex PCR reads in MiXCR, one entry per CDR3 protein. This table holds more than 95,000 distinct CDR3 sequences, roughly 93% found once. The sequenced material came from CD4+ T cells from PBMCs. Every receptor here comes from a human donor with multiple sclerosis. CDR3s include the opening cysteine and the closing phenylalanine or tryptophan. The D gene is left open where the match is weak. Clone size is given for some rows only: seen once, a few or many times, or a class if the clone is expanded.

size,V,D,J,CDR3,DNA
.,TRBV3-1,.,TRBJ2-5,CASSSGRGHGGTQYF,TGTGCCAGCAGCTCGGGTCGAGGGCACGGTGGGACCCAGTACTTC
.,TRBV20-1,.,TRBJ1-2,CSARDLQQPNYGYTF,TGCAGTGCTAGAGATCTGCAGCAACCTAACTATGGCTACACCTTC
.,TRBV18,.,TRBJ1-1,CASSLSLPGTEAFF,TGTGCCAGCTCGCTTTCTCTACCAGGCACTGAAGCTTTCTTT
.,TRBV6-2/TRBV6-3,.,TRBJ2-3,CASTGGGLDTQYF,TGTGCCAGCACAGGGGGGGGCCTTGATACGCAGTATTTT
once,TRBV30,.,TRBJ1-1,CAWIWGPESTEAFF,TGTGCCTGGATATGGGGGCCCGAGAGCACTGAAGCTTTCTTT
.,TRBV20-1,TRBD2,TRBJ2-3,CSARDPSGGARDTQYF,TGCAGTGCTAGAGATCCCAGCGGGGGGGCGAGAGATACGCAGTATTTT
.,TRBV11-3,.,TRBJ2-1,CASSPRRGTYNEQFF,TGTGCCAGCAGCCCAAGGCGGGGTACCTACAATGAGCAGTTCTTC
.,TRBV7-2,.,TRBJ1-5,CASSLVAVSNQPQHF,TGTGCCAGCAGCTTAGTGGCAGTTAGCAATCAGCCCCAGCATTTT
.,TRBV30,.,TRBJ1-5,CAWSVRRSNQPQHF,TGTGCCTGGAGTGTACGACGGAGCAATCAGCCCCAGCATTTT
.,TRBV9,TRBD1,TRBJ1-6,CASSAWTGDNSPLHF,TGTGCCAGCAGTGCGTGGACAGGGGATAATTCACCCCTCCACTTT
.,TRBV4-3,.,TRBJ1-1,CASSQDASIAEAFF,TGCGCCAGCAGCCAAGATGCTTCGATCGCTGAAGCTTTCTTT
.,TRBV28,TRBD2,TRBJ2-3,CASRPSGASTDTQYF,TGTGCCAGCAGACCTAGCGGGGCTAGCACAGATACGCAGTATTTT
.,TRBV2,.,TRBJ2-2,CASSPTWGELFF,TGTGCCAGCAGTCCTACGTGGGGGGAGCTGTTTTTT
.,TRBV6-6,.,TRBJ1-2,CASSHTDRANYGYTF,TGTGCCAGCAGTCACACGGACCGAGCTAACTATGGCTACACCTTC
.,TRBV7-2,.,TRBJ2-7,CASSQSLSYEQYF,TGTGCCAGCAGCCAGTCACTTTCCTACGAGCAGTACTTC
.,TRBV20-1,TRBD1,TRBJ2-1,CSAISTGNNEQFF,TGCAGTGCTATATCGACAGGGAACAATGAGCAGTTCTTC
.,TRBV13,.,TRBJ2-3,CASSSYGTQYF,TGTGCCAGCAGCTCCTATGGTACGCAGTATTTT
.,TRBV19,TRBD1,TRBJ1-5,CASSTLKQGGNQPQHF,TGTGCCAGTAGTACGCTGAAACAGGGGGGCAATCAGCCCCAGCATTTT
.,TRBV5-1,TRBD2,TRBJ2-5,CASSPGLAGGSLLETQYF,TGCGCCAGCAGTCCGGGACTAGCGGGGGGCTCGCTGTTGGAGACCCAGTACTTC
.,TRBV19,TRBD1,TRBJ1-5,CASTGTGGRQPQHF,TGTGCCAGTACGGGGACAGGGGGGCGACAGCCCCAGCATTTT
.,TRBV6-5,.,TRBJ1-2,CASLRASGSPYGYTF,TGTGCCAGCCTCCGGGCCTCGGGCAGCCCCTATGGCTACACCTTC
.,TRBV28,TRBD1,TRBJ1-5,CASSKQGWGNQPQHF,TGTGCCAGCAGTAAACAGGGGTGGGGCAATCAGCCCCAGCATTTT
.,TRBV12-3/TRBV12-4,.,TRBJ2-7,CASSYGFGEQYF,TGTGCCAGCAGCTACGGGTTCGGGGAGCAGTACTTC
.,TRBV6-1,.,TRBJ2-6,CASGAGLSGANVLTF,TGTGCCAGCGGGGCAGGCCTCTCTGGGGCCAACGTCCTGACTTTC
once,TRBV4-2,TRBD1,TRBJ2-2,CASSQEGGRGRGGELFF,TGTGCCAGCAGCCAAGAAGGGGGCAGGGGAAGAGGCGGGGAGCTGTTTTTT
.,TRBV20-1,TRBD1,TRBJ2-7,CSARPLLIQGAHEQYF,TGCAGTGCTAGACCTCTTCTAATCCAGGGGGCACACGAGCAGTACTTC
.,TRBV7-9,.,TRBJ2-6,CASSVRGTAGSGANVLTF,TGTGCCAGCAGCGTCCGAGGGACCGCGGGCTCTGGGGCCAACGTCCTGACTTTC
.,TRBV4-1,TRBD1,TRBJ2-3,CASSQGQGTSTDTQYF,TGCGCCAGCAGCCAAGGACAGGGAACTAGCACAGATACGCAGTATTTT
.,TRBV5-6,.,TRBJ1-4,CASSFTGPNEKLFF,TGTGCCAGCAGCTTCACAGGTCCTAATGAAAAACTGTTTTTT
.,TRBV6-5,.,TRBJ1-4,CASSLTGLNEKLFF,TGTGCCAGCAGTTTGACAGGCCTTAATGAAAAACTGTTTTTT
once,TRBV7-9,.,TRBJ1-5,CASSPEEQPQHF,TGTGCCAGCAGTCCAGAGGAACAGCCCCAGCATTTT
.,TRBV4-3,.,TRBJ1-3,CASSQGGDTGNTIYF,TGCGCCAGCAGCCAAGGGGGAGATACTGGAAACACCATATATTTT
.,TRBV20-1,TRBD1,TRBJ1-5,CSAAIDRGNQPQHF,TGCAGTGCTGCCATAGACAGGGGCAATCAGCCCCAGCATTTT
.,TRBV24-1,TRBD1,TRBJ2-2,CATSDRSGQAANTGELFF,TGTGCCACCAGTGATCGATCTGGACAGGCCGCGAACACCGGGGAGCTGTTTTTT
once,TRBV7-2,.,TRBJ1-1,CASSLVNRGAFF,TGTGCCAGCAGCTTAGTTAACCGAGGGGCTTTCTTT
.,TRBV14,TRBD2,TRBJ2-1,CASSQRLASSLNEQFF,TGTGCCAGCAGCCAAAGACTAGCCTCTAGTCTCAATGAGCAGTTCTTC
.,TRBV19,TRBD1,TRBJ1-1,CASGTGETEAFF,TGTGCCAGTGGGACAGGGGAAACTGAAGCTTTCTTT
.,TRBV7-7,.,TRBJ2-2,CASSLVGTTGELFF,TGTGCTAGCAGCTTAGTGGGAACCACCGGGGAGCTGTTTTTT
.,TRBV29-1,TRBD1,TRBJ1-1,CSVEGDRSEAFF,TGCAGCGTTGAGGGGGACAGGAGTGAAGCTTTCTTT
.,TRBV3-1,.,TRBJ1-3,CASSHGRGGGGNTIYF,TGTGCCAGCAGCCACGGCCGGGGAGGGGGTGGAAACACCATATATTTT